This record covers a single TCR beta chain. Which antigen it targets is not known. Per-base qualities were not stored, and no clone one base away is much larger. The sample comes from a study of T cell responses to AZD1222 COVID-19 vaccine (dated by TCRdb to the early 2020s). The study in broad terms: A total of about 240 trial participants underwent TCR sequencing, of whom about 210 received two doses of AZD1222 and about 25 received two doses of the MenACWY control vaccine. Trial participants were enrolled into age subgroups of 18-55, 56-69 and 70-plus years, which contained around 150, 28 and 57 TCR-sequenced participants, respectively. Overall study results and their limits: After two AZD1222 doses, both the breadth and the depth of spike-specific TCRs were significantly higher than at day 0 and than in MenACWY recipients. The 56-69-year group was small, and its depth increase did not reach significance, likely because of low power. Because no day 14 peak-response samples were available, the repertoires could be characterized only after the peak T cell response. Conclusions about previously exposed vaccinees are limited, since just five or six AZD1222 recipients were seropositive for SARS-CoV-2 at baseline. Nearly half of unique spike-specific TCRs reportedly recognized epitopes outside regions mutated in the B.1.351 and B.1.1.7 variants. Most participants were white British and females outnumbered males, and the authors suggested that clonal diversity may have been underestimated. CD4 TCRs associated with the vaccine covered the entire spike protein, and the dominant responses were in regions 160-218 and 743-854.

For CDR1 and CDR2, the germline V gene (reference sequence) lists LNHDA and SQIVND. From the cysteine up to the phenylalanine, the CDR3 has a length of 15 residues. Just CDR3 DNA is preserved here, 45 bases in frame from base 1. V is pruned by 5 bases and J by 4 bases, leaving 4 bases of the junction without a gene match. The CDR3 regions of human TCRbeta chains were subjected to immunosequencing. In the source study's methods: Repertoire TCRs were matched against a reference library of SARS-CoV-2-specific TCRs generated with the MIRA antigen-specificity platform. Breadth meant the fraction of unique TCRs that were SARS-CoV-2-associated, whereas depth meant the fraction of total T cells that were SARS-CoV-2-associated. Each spike-specific TCR was assigned to its reactive spike region and to a CD4 or CD8 class using the MIRA data. Log10-transformed breadth and depth values were compared by one-way ANOVA with Sidak's multiple comparisons tests. TCRdb retrieved this table from immuneACCESS and kept in-frame rearrangements only. Not all clones are present; in checked studies, unresolved V genes account for under half, and no reason is known for the remainder. V and J calls and clone size follow that table, whereas D and trimming were derived from the DNA. The sample table records more than 80,000 clones; under 95% of these occur just once. In total, the top ten clones hold approximately 30% of the sample.

According to the study, the label for this sample's time point signals: about 28 days (+/-7) after the second vaccine dose. Because spike-specific TCR depth and breadth did not differ between the two schedules, AZD1222 recipients who got a second dose at roughly 4 weeks were pooled with those who got a second dose at roughly 12 weeks. The vaccinee samples were drawn from two UK trials, COV001 and COV002, one of which was a single-blind randomized controlled phase 2/3 trial testing AZD1222 (ChAdOx1 nCoV-19) in healthy adults. For TCRbeta chain sequencing, PBMC samples were collected from trial participants at day 0 and at day 28 after the second dose.

The clonotype comes from an adult who received the AZD1222 COVID-19 vaccine. The chain was built from TRBV19 and TRBJ2-1, and 11 junction bases match TRBD2. Sample: peripheral blood, taken 28 days after the second AZD1222 dose. The nucleotide sequence reads as follows: TGTGCCAGTAGTCTGACTAGCGGGACTTACAATGAGCAGTTCTTC. It translates to CASSLTSGTYNEQFF.